These 2 T cell receptor beta chains share one sample of origin, sequenced in a study of blood T cell repertoires in COVID-19. TCRdb's copy holds only in-frame clones and misses some; the assay was immunoSEQ multiplex PCR. The table shows 45,000 to 65,000 clones, with 60% to 80% occurring only once. The specimen was peripheral blood. These TCRs come from a man between 65 and 85 years old with active or convalescent COVID-19.

The chain has TRBV6-5 and TRBJ1-1; 9 positions agree with TRBD1. The CDR3 has 14 residues. Germline-derived CDR1 and CDR2 are MNHEY and SVGAGI. Germline trimming cut 7 bases from V and 6 bases from J; bases unmatched to any gene: 9. The CDR3 DNA follows: TGTGCCAGCACCCGGACAGGGGCCTCCGCTGAAGCTTTCTTT. Its protein product is CASTRTGASAEAFF.

The chain carries TRBV7-9 and TRBJ1-6; 9 nucleotides agree with TRBD1. Trimming cost V 3 bases and J 7 bases; bases outside gene matches: 7. This CDR3 region has 16 residues. Per germline, CDR1 SEHNR and CDR2 FQNEAQ (reference sequence). The CDR3: CASSFSGGTGNSPLHF. The CDR3 nucleotides are TGTGCCAGCAGCTTTTCTGGGGGGACAGGGAATTCACCCCTCCACTTT.